The present entry profiles one TCR beta chain with its context. It was with random hexamers that about 0.45 to 1 ug RNA was reverse transcribed. Across 54 Vbeta and 13 Jbeta, immunoSEQ multiplex PCR amplified TCR beta CDR3. TCRdb re-derived calls from the immunoSEQ multiplex PCR reads in MiXCR, one entry per CDR3 protein. The repertoire holds about 110,000 distinct CDR3 sequences, with about 96% as singletons. TCR beta sequencing was performed on blood CD8+ and CD4+ T cells. The CDR3 runs 15 residues. Looked up from germline, CDR1 is LGHDT and CDR2 is YNNKEL (reference sequence). The V gene end was trimmed by 5 bases and the J gene end by 2 bases; junction bases not matched to a gene: 7. This entry is derived from a study of CD8 T cells in Susac syndrome.

The TCR originated in a human donor in good health. The chain combines TRBV3-1 with TRBJ1-1, with 8 bases matching TRBD1. The sequenced material came from CD4+ T cells from PBMCs. CDR3 coding DNA: TGTGCCAGCAGCAAAGGGACAGGTCGAAACACTGAAGCTTTCTTT. This translates into CASSKGTGRNTEAFF.